Listed below are T cell receptor beta chains from one sample, sequenced in a study of CD8 T cells in Susac syndrome. TCRdb re-derived calls from the immunoSEQ multiplex PCR reads in MiXCR, one entry per CDR3 protein. The sample shows about 150,000 distinct CDR3 sequences, 90% to 96% of them seen only once. The sample taken for sequencing was CD4+ T cells from PBMCs. Every receptor here comes from a human donor with Susac syndrome. CDR3s include the opening cysteine and the closing phenylalanine or tryptophan. The D gene is left open where the match is weak. A clone size is listed for some rows: how often the clone was seen (once, few, many), or a class if it is expanded.

d_gene	v_gene	abundance	j_gene	CDR3nt	CDR3aa
.	TRBV7-9	.	TRBJ2-1	TGTGCCAGCAGCTTAGTCCCGGAGTTCTTC	CASSLVPEFF
TRBD1	TRBV29-1	.	TRBJ1-2	TGCAGCGTTGAGGCCCCGGGACAGGGAATAGGATTCTATGGCTACACCTTC	CSVEAPGQGIGFYGYTF
TRBD1	TRBV9	.	TRBJ2-5	TGTGCCAGCAGCGGAGGGGGCCCCGAGACCCAGTACTTC	CASSGGGPETQYF
.	TRBV29-1	once	TRBJ1-4	TGCAGCGTGGGGGCGTCTACTAATGAAAAACTGTTTTTT	CSVGASTNEKLFF
.	TRBV2	.	TRBJ2-5	TGTGCCGGAAAAGGGGAAAGAGAGACCCAGTACTTC	CAGKGERETQYF
TRBD1	TRBV2	.	TRBJ2-3	TGTGCCAGCTCCCGGGACAGAGCCACAGATACGCAGTATTTT	CASSRDRATDTQYF
.	TRBV6-1	few	TRBJ2-7	TGTGCCAGCAGTAGAAGACACGGACTCGACTACGAGCAGTACTTC	CASSRRHGLDYEQYF
.	TRBV9	.	TRBJ1-1	TGTGCCAGCAGCGCCTTAATGTGGGACACTGAAGCTTTCTTT	CASSALMWDTEAFF
.	TRBV29-1	.	TRBJ2-5	TGCAGCGTTGTGCGACAGACCCAGGAGACCCAGTACTTC	CSVVRQTQETQYF
TRBD1	TRBV5-1	once	TRBJ2-7	TGCGCCAGCAGCCCGGGACAGTACCCTCACGAGCAGTACTTC	CASSPGQYPHEQYF
TRBD2	TRBV20-1	.	TRBJ2-7	TGCAGTGCTAGTTACCAGCGGGAGACTTACGAGCAGTACTTC	CSASYQRETYEQYF
TRBD1	TRBV28	.	TRBJ2-7	TGTGCCAGCAGAACAACAGGGGGGCGCTCGTACGAGCAGTACTTC	CASRTTGGRSYEQYF
TRBD1	TRBV29-1	.	TRBJ2-5	TGCAGCGTCCCCGACTCGGGCAGGGGGTGGGGGACCCAGTACTTC	CSVPDSGRGWGTQYF
.	TRBV20-1	once	TRBJ2-7	TGCAGTGCTAGAGATCCGCGGGAATCCTACGAGCAGTACTTC	CSARDPRESYEQYF
.	TRBV29-1	.	TRBJ1-2	TGCAGCGTACACGGGACCCTCTATGGCTACACCTTC	CSVHGTLYGYTF
TRBD1	TRBV20-1	.	TRBJ2-7	TGCAGTGCCAGCCCGGCAGGGGGACCTGAGCAGTACTTC	CSASPAGGPEQYF
.	TRBV6-6	.	TRBJ2-5	TGTGCCAGCAGATACCTTAGGACTGGGGAGACCCAGTACTTC	CASRYLRTGETQYF